This T cell receptor beta chain was documented in a study of HIV-infected children after antiretroviral therapy interruption. Background on the study: Interruption group median age approximately 10 years; continuous group around 8 years. Weeks 0, 48 and 150 were sampled under continuous treatment.

The TCR library was built from RNA with a 3' RACE protocol and unique molecular identifiers. TCRdb processed the 3' RACE reads anew with MiXCR; each CDR3 protein has one entry. The sample holds more than 75,000 distinct CDR3 sequences, about 6.3% seen once. This clonotype was counted ten times or more. Its antigen is unknown. Findings of the study overall: Sorted CD45RA+ naive cells might include minor non-naive CD45RA+ cells.

Specified treatment: PENTA 11 planned treatment interruption arm or continuous ART arm. J was trimmed by 3 bases and V by 2 bases; bases with no gene match: 11. The germline gives CDR1 MNHEY, CDR2 SVGAGI. CDR3 length equals 18 residues. The J gene is TRBJ2-5, the V gene TRBV6-5, with 11 bases lining up with TRBD2. The receptor was isolated from a pool of human donors with HIV. The specimen was CD45RA+ CD4+ T cells from PBMCs, pooled from several time points, collected from a donor given antiretroviral therapy, either interrupted or continuous. The subset is: naive CD4+ CD45RA+ CD45RO- T cells. The CDR3 loop is CASSYPGTSGVTEETQYF. Here the CDR3 DNA reads TGTGCCAGCAGTTACCCCGGGACTAGCGGAGTCACCGAAGAGACCCAGTACTTC.